Given below is one T cell receptor beta chain in context. The data belong to a study of blood T cell repertoires in COVID-19. Study-wide context: The samples span acute and convalescent COVID-19 from the United States, Italy and Spain. Sample material is recorded as cDNA or gDNA derived from T cells, B-cell-depleted T cells, or PBMCs.

Authors' data handling: Reference gene primer amplification gave estimated nucleated cell counts. Produced via immunoSEQ multiplex PCR; TCRdb's table is partial and in-frame only. The V and J calls and clone size are taken from that table; D and trimming were inferred from the DNA. The table has about 240,000 clones, around 86% seen once. V trimming: 1 base; J trimming: 6 bases; junction bases outside the gene matches: 1. CDR1 SGHTA and CDR2 FQGTGA come from the germline V gene. The CDR3 spans 13 residues. The chain has TRBV7-3 and TRBJ2-7; 9 nucleotides agree with TRBD1. This TCR was sampled from a woman aged 55-75 years with active or convalescent COVID-19. Source material: peripheral blood. CDR3 in DNA: TGTGCCAGCAGCTTAATGGGACAGGGCGAGCAGTACTTC. Translating gives CASSLMGQGEQYF.